Included here is one T cell receptor (beta chain) sequence, with context. Trimming left V 0 bases short and J 3 bases short, with 10 bases between. Germline CDR1 SGHKS, CDR2 YYEKEE (reference sequence). The CDR3 has 15 amino acids. This entry comes from a study of Ad26.COV2.S vaccination and SARS-CoV-2 variants. Data came from immunoSEQ multiplex PCR; TCRdb stores just in-frame clones and leaves some out. The table has fewer than 900,000 clones, around 89% seen once. Treatment defined: about 20 received Ad26.COV2.S at low or high dose, single or two shots; roughly five received placebo; per-sample allocation not given. Samples were taken on day 63 after the first vaccine or placebo injection. Its platform was an Ad26 vector, and its expressed antigen was Wuhan-strain SARS-CoV-2 spike.

This TCR came from a person aged 18-65 years who received the Ad26.COV2.S COVID-19 vaccine or a placebo. The starting material was peripheral blood, obtained in a trial of Ad26.COV2.S vaccine versus placebo. This rearrangement joins TRBV5-5 to TRBJ2-1; D call uncertain. The CDR3 here is CASSLDQADYNEQFF. CDR3 sequence (DNA): TGTGCCAGCAGCTTGGACCAGGCAGACTACAATGAGCAGTTCTTC.